The 2 T cell receptor beta chains below all came from one sample that was sequenced in a study of cytomegalovirus exposure and HLA in healthy donors (dated by TCRdb to between 2016 and 2019). The library came from the immunoSEQ multiplex PCR assay. The multiplex PCR relied on a mix of 60 forward primers for TCR Vbeta segments and 13 reverse primers for TCR Jbeta segments. In its TCRdb copy, this immuneACCESS table keeps in-frame sequences only and misses some clones. Where compared with another copy, unresolved V genes explain less than half of these, and the others have no known cause. The table for this sample lists about 130,000 clones; 80% of them were counted only once. Roughly 2.4% of the sample lies in the top ten. Sequences were obtained from PBMCs. The receptors were gathered from a man aged 25 to 45 in good health and CMV-seronegative.

This chain links TRBV7-9 with TRBJ2-3; D gene uncertain. Trimming shortened V by 5 bases and J by 0 bases, and 3 bases separated the two germline ends. The germline gives CDR1 SEHNR, CDR2 FQNEAQ (reference sequence). The CDR3 has 12 residues. As DNA, the CDR3 is TGTGCCAGCAGCCTTAGCACAGATACGCAGTATTTT. As protein: CASSLSTDTQYF.

V usage is TRBV29-1 and J usage is TRBJ2-1, with 9 bases identical to TRBD2. The CDR3 loop spans 12 amino acids. Trimming took 7 bases from V and 9 from J; bases not matched to a gene: 7. CDR1 SQVTM and CDR2 ANQGSEA come from the germline V gene. CDR3 region: CSGWTSVIEQFF. The CDR3 DNA is TGCAGCGGCTGGACTAGCGTAATTGAGCAGTTCTTC.